This TCR beta chain was found in a study of cytomegalovirus exposure and HLA in healthy donors (dated by TCRdb to about 2017). Background for the entire study: According to an earlier analysis of 587 of the donors, some 170 million T cells yielded 117 million unique TCR beta sequences and about 300 Gb of sequence data. The aim of the study was to test whether cataloging public T cell receptors could identify signatures of past pathogen exposure. Donor age, sex, ethnicity and CMV serostatus were compiled together with the repertoire data. Genome-wide SNP genotypes for about three fifths of the roughly 700 donors were used in a later genetic analysis, which treated that subset as a discovery cohort. A later analysis re-examined previously published TCR beta repertoires from 610 or so donors and added high-resolution HLA genotyping to investigate patterns of TCR occurrence. Of the approximately 400 genotyped donors, roughly 85% fell in the genetic ancestry cluster associated with self-reported Caucasian donors. The study combined high-throughput TCR immunosequencing, statistical association of individual TCRs with disease status, and machine learning to predict cytomegalovirus infection status. Roughly five DR-DQ haplotypes were handled as single units for association and clustering because linkage in the cohort was strong. Rather than using new phenotypic data, the later analysis identified candidate immune exposures from TCR beta sequences and from how often those sequences occurred across donors. Across 300 to 400 genotyped donors of the cohort, an average of 235,054 unique TCR beta nucleotide sequences per donor were sequenced, and approximately 19% of those sequences were non-productive. Every repertoire in the discovery cohort had been generated on one and the same sequencing platform. Approximately 310 gigabases of sequencing data and around 85 million unique TCR sequences made up an early release that covered fewer than 650 HLA-typed donors. In an earlier analysis of 500 to 650 of the donors, high-throughput TCR beta sequencing was used to judge whether each TCR beta V gene segment behaved as functional or pseudogenic. The study profiled the T cell repertoires of under 850 subjects by immunosequencing and related them to cytomegalovirus serostatus. Typing coverage varied by locus: 629-630 donors for A, B, C, DRB1 and DQB1; 500 to 550 for DQA1; some 610 for DPA1; more than 450 for DPB1. HLA typing included class I and class II loci at four-digit resolution. Along with the approximately 650-subject first cohort, a separate validation cohort of around 120 different subjects was used.

In the case of this clone: The specificity of this receptor is unknown. Within one base of it there is no much larger clone, and no base qualities were kept.

Libraries were built with the immunoSEQ multiplex PCR assay. A mixture of 60 forward primers for TCR Vbeta segments and 13 reverse primers for TCR Jbeta segments was used in the multiplex PCR. The CDR3 region of rearranged TCR beta genes was amplified from genomic DNA with a multiplex PCR assay. Amplified TCR beta libraries were sequenced as 87-base-pair reads on the Illumina HiSeq System. From the authors' description of their analysis: A later analysis tallied around 82 million unique TCR beta chains across the 550 to 850 repertoires, and about 10 million of those chains were shared by two or more donors. A nearest-neighbor algorithm error-corrected the raw reads and collapsed the reads into unique sequences, merging closely related sequences to remove PCR and sequencing errors. V, D and J gene segments were assigned by aligning CDR3 sequences to IMGT reference sequences. For a sequence to be retained, a match of at least six nucleotides was required to both a V gene segment and a J gene segment. A rearrangement was called productive if the CDR3 had no stop codons and remained in frame with V and J, and every other rearrangement was called non-productive. Following IMGT convention, CDR3 was defined as the stretch from the second conserved V-encoded cysteine up to the conserved J-encoded phenylalanine. The earlier analysis of about 570 of the donors excluded any sequence lacking an unambiguous match to a single V gene segment. An earlier analysis of around 600 of the donors classified V segments as functional when productive rearrangements were above 56.7% and as segregating when the standard deviation between donors was above 5%. A statistical classification framework was built for diagnosing cytomegalovirus status from the catalog of TCR beta chain sequences. A later analysis assigned V and J genes by comparing TCR nucleotide sequences with IMGT/GENE-DB human TR gene sequences. A later analysis assigned CDR3 sequences and most-parsimonious VDJ recombination scenarios with the TCRdist pipeline. In a later analysis, each TCR beta chain was defined by its CDR3 amino acid sequence together with its V-gene family, and reads without a unique V-gene family were excluded. A later analysis removed roughly 590 highly shared, low-generation-probability nucleotide sequences to deal with suspected cross-contamination and a sequencing artifact. For each public chain, a later analysis derived a clonal expansion index from normalized ranks of inferred template counts within each repertoire. In a later analysis, generation probabilities were computed with a VDJ recombination model fitted to out-of-frame rearrangements, and the resulting probabilities were checked against IGoR. In a later analysis, TCR-TCR, TCR-HLA and TCR-CMV co-occurrence was scored with hypergeometric tests, and a repertoire-size bias correction was applied to TCR pairs. In a later analysis, false discovery rates were estimated by permuting HLA or CMV assignments 20 times. In a later analysis, co-occurring TCRs were grouped using DBSCAN, and TCRdist sequence similarity was added for clustering within HLA-allele-positive subsets. Repertoires with fewer than 30,000 or more than 120,000 public chains were left out of co-occurrence clustering, as were four to six repertoires with anomalous nucleotide sharing. The table was pulled from immuneACCESS by TCRdb, which kept in-frame rearrangements only. Such tables lose some clones; where checked, under half of the loss comes from unresolved V genes, and the rest has no known cause. That table furnishes V, J and clone size, whereas the DNA furnished D and trimming. In this sample the table shows around 180,000 clones, approximately 82% of which occur a single time. The ten top clones hold roughly 2% of the sample.

Results the study describes overall, beyond this receptor: In vitro tests confirmed that a few of the cytomegalovirus-associated TCR beta chains recognize cytomegalovirus antigens. A cluster of highly shared sequence variants was judged likely to be a technical artifact of the sequencing pipeline. Assigning TCR associations to individual alleles was difficult when HLA alleles, especially DR and DQ, strongly co-occurred. At a false discovery rate of 0.05, a later analysis linked approximately 18,000 TCR beta sequences to specific HLA alleles. A further reported finding was that TCR beta sequences accurately predicted the HLA-A and HLA-B alleles for most subjects in the first cohort. Linkage disequilibrium might explain the correlated functional status among segregating V segments, but an unknown experimental factor could not be ruled out. A later genetic analysis reported fewer N-insertions in productive TCRs among donors in an Asian-associated ancestry cluster than the roughly 670-donor mean. Across donors, most TCR sequences were observed very rarely, whereas some public TCRs were present in many individuals. This cohort had only TCR beta chains sequenced, and the lack of alpha or paired-chain data limited which features could be detected. In a later analysis, most CMV-associated TCR beta chains were found to appear HLA-restricted, with HLA associations seemingly driven largely by CMV exposure. Compared with equally common non-associated chains, HLA-associated TCR beta chains in a later analysis were more clonally expanded and had lower generation probabilities. Seventeen rarely observed V segments, including chromosome 9 orphons, were excluded from the earlier analysis of a few hundred of the donors because counts were too low. For the cohort, immune exposure information was limited to CMV serostatus. Presence/absence analyses assumed roughly uniform sequencing depth across donors, an assumption that may not hold. Because HLA typing was missing for some donors at each locus, association tests included only the typed subset. The classifier was reported to diagnose cytomegalovirus status with high specificity and sensitivity in both the original and validation cohorts. In an earlier analysis of fewer than 700 of the donors, most TCR beta V segments appeared in productive rearrangements about 90% or about 30% of the time, broadly matching IMGT annotations. V-gene and J-gene trimming of TCR beta chains was associated with a missense DCLRE1C variant in a later genetic analysis, and the association was replicated in an independent cohort. A total of some 180 TCR beta chains were listed by the study as associated with cytomegalovirus. In a later analysis, several top co-occurrence clusters were reported to appear linked to parvovirus B19, influenza, CMV and Epstein-Barr virus. Some IMGT-functional V segments, including TRBV6-2 and TRBV6-3, could not be distinguished by the 87-base-pair reads and were therefore excluded. The authors suggested that the approach could potentially be extended to other disease states and immunological phenotypes. In a later analysis, TCR association rates were found to vary across HLA loci, with the most associated TCRs seen for DRB1 alleles and the fewest for HLA-C alleles.

The cohort was made up of 650 to 700 healthy bone marrow donors. All cohort members were sampled while nominally healthy, although unrecorded immune exposures were likely present. The donor was CMV seropositive and belonged to the group of 270 or so seropositive cohort members. A peripheral blood sample was provided by each donor, and peripheral blood mononuclear cells were used for TCR beta sequencing. Genomic DNA extraction from the blood cell samples was performed with the Qiagen DNeasy Blood Extraction Kit. CDR1 and CDR2 are read off the germline V gene (reference sequence) as LNHDA and SQIVND. From the cysteine up to the phenylalanine, the CDR3 has a length of 14 residues. This entry keeps only the CDR3 DNA: 42 bases, framed from base 1. Trimming takes 3 bases from V and 2 bases from J, and the germline ends sit 11 bases apart.

Sequencing was done on a sample of PBMCs. The rearrangement joined TRBV19 to TRBJ2-7; TRBD1 is possibly the D segment (6 matching bases). The sequence was collected from a woman aged 18-29 years in good health and CMV-seropositive. The nucleotide sequence reads TGTGCCAGTAGTATCTATGGACAGCCCTACGAGCAGTACTTC. Its amino acids are CASSIYGQPYEQYF.